This T cell receptor beta chain comes out of a study of T cell changes during pregnancy in multiple sclerosis. Germline V lookup: CDR1 MNHNY, CDR2 SVGAGI (reference sequence). Losses at the gene ends were 7 bases for V and 5 bases for J; bases not matched to a gene: 7. The CDR3 sequence is 14 residues long. Profiling relied on immunoSEQ multiplex PCR, and the TCRdb table lists in-frame clones only, not all of them. The profile covers tens of thousands of clones, with 85% to 95% appearing a single time and around 0.21% taken by the ten largest. This clonotype was sampled from a female donor with multiple sclerosis, enrolled in a pregnancy study. Sequenced here: CD4+ T cells from peripheral blood mononuclear cells, sampled before pregnancy. The chain combines TRBV6-6 with TRBJ2-2; 7 bases match TRBD1. The DNA for the CDR3 is TGTGCCAGCACCCGGACAGGTCAGACCGGGGAGCTGTTTTTT. It codes for CASTRTGQTGELFF.